This T cell receptor beta chain was found in a study of control samples from healthy donors and cancer patients. The germline V gene has CDR1 MNHEY and CDR2 SVGAGI. CDR3 size: 14 residues. Trimming took 5 bases from V and 0 from J, leaving 9 bases between them. The repertoire was sequenced with immunoSEQ multiplex PCR; TCRdb's copy has only in-frame clones and lacks some. This sample has 70,000 to 85,000 clones, with 65% to 90% found just once. There are a few counts of this clone. The sequencing input was PBMCs. The receptor was derived from a man aged 60-69 years with head and neck cancer. The chain uses TRBV6-5 and TRBJ2-3, with D maybe TRBD2 (5 bases). In DNA, the CDR3 is TGTGCCAGCAGTCCCGACTATAGCACAGATACGCAGTATTTT. This encodes CASSPDYSTDTQYF.